This TCR beta chain emerged from a study of cytomegalovirus exposure and HLA in healthy donors. Trimming stripped 1 base from V and 3 bases from J, with 15 bases between. Looked up from germline, CDR1 is SGHDN and CDR2 is FVKESK. The CDR3 length is 16 residues. With 60 Vbeta and 13 Jbeta primers, the PCR was carried out. The assay was immunoSEQ multiplex PCR, and TCRdb's table has in-frame clones only and misses some. The data contain approximately 190,000 clones, 81% of them singletons. The sequence was collected from a woman aged 18-29 years in good health and CMV-seropositive. The source material was PBMCs. This rearrangement joins TRBV14 to TRBJ1-1; D might be TRBD1 (5 bases). For the CDR3, the DNA is TGTGCCAGCAGCCAAGTGCGGGGAGGGGTGGACACTGAAGCTTTCTTT. This sequence encodes CASSQVRGGVDTEAFF. The full variable domain, completed using reference TRBV14 and TRBJ1-1, is EAGVTQFPSHSVIEKGQTVTLRCDPISGHDNLYWYRRVMGKEIKFLLHFVKESKQDESGMPNNRFLAERTGGTYSTLKVQPAELEDSGVYFCASSQVRGGVDTEAFFGQGTRLTVV.